The 6 T cell receptor beta chains below all came from one sample that was sequenced in a study of CD8 T cells in ankylosing spondylitis. TCRdb independently ran MiXCR on the 5' RACE reads; one entry per CDR3 protein. The table records around 250,000 distinct CDR3 sequences, 30% to 35% of them present only once. Sequencing input: blood, either unsorted or a sorted T cell fraction (not recorded which). These TCRs come from a male donor with ankylosing spondylitis or in good health (not recorded which).

The J gene is TRBJ1-4, the V gene TRBV15, with D possibly TRBD1 on 5 matching bases. The CDR3 runs 14 residues. With 1 base removed from V and 2 bases from J, the gap between germline ends came to 5 bases. Germline values: CDR1 LNHNV, CDR2 YYDKDF (reference sequence). DNA of the CDR3: TGTGCCACCAGCAGAGGGGGGACTAATGAAAAACTGTTTTTT. As protein: CATSRGGTNEKLFF.

The chain carries TRBV5-1 and TRBJ2-3; 7 bases match TRBD1. V gave up 4 bases and J gave up 0 bases; unmatched junction bases: 5. The length of the CDR3 is 15 residues. The germline CDR1 and CDR2 sequences are SGHRS and YFSETQ. CDR3 sequence: CASSDGTASTDTQYF. CDR3 DNA: TGCGCCAGCAGCGACGGGACAGCCAGCACAGATACGCAGTATTTT. Full variable domain (missing parts from reference TRBV5-1 and TRBJ2-3): KAGVTQTPRYLIKTRGQQVTLSCSPISGHRSVSWYQQTPGQGLQFLFEYFSETQRNKGNFPGRFSGRQFSNSRSEMNVSTLELGDSALYLCASSDGTASTDTQYFGPGTRLTVL.

The V and J genes are TRBV21-1 and TRBJ2-5; the D call in the table, TRBD1, was not verified against the DNA. TRBV21-1 is reported as a pseudogene. The CDR3 has 15 residues. The CDR3 sequence: CASTPNIPGQETQYF. The CDR3 DNA is TGTGCCAGCACCCCAAATATCCCAGGGCAGGAGACCCAGTACTTC.

There are many counts of this clonotype. The rearrangement joins TRBV20-1 to TRBJ2-3; a weak D match, TRBD1 (5 bases). Germline V gene lookup returns CDR1 DFQATT and CDR2 SNEGSKA (reference sequence). The CDR3 length is 12 residues. The V end lost 6 bases, the J end lost 6 bases, and 13 bases lay between the germline ends. The CDR3: CSAGWGKDTQYF. The DNA for the CDR3 is TGCAGTGCCGGATGGGGCAAGGATACGCAGTATTTT.

The sample holds a few counts of this clonotype. V and J are TRBV29-1 and TRBJ2-7; 9 bases agree with TRBD1. V lost 6 bases, J lost 6 bases, and 12 bases stayed unmatched. The CDR3 runs 14 residues. Germline-derived CDR1 and CDR2 are SQVTM and ANQGSEA. DNA of the CDR3: TGCAGCGTCGCTGGGACAGGGACCAGAGGCGAGCAGTACTTC. Protein product: CSVAGTGTRGEQYF.

The CDR3 nucleotides read TGTGCCAGCAGCTTGGGCAGGGGAAGCAATCAGCCCCAGCATTTT. Encoded protein: CASSLGRGSNQPQHF. The V and J genes are TRBV5-8 and TRBJ1-5; D possibly corresponds to TRBD1 (6 bases). V was shortened by 0 bases and J by 1 base, with 8 bases between the two germline ends. The CDR3 has 15 amino acids. In germline, CDR1 is SGHTS, CDR2 YDEGEE.